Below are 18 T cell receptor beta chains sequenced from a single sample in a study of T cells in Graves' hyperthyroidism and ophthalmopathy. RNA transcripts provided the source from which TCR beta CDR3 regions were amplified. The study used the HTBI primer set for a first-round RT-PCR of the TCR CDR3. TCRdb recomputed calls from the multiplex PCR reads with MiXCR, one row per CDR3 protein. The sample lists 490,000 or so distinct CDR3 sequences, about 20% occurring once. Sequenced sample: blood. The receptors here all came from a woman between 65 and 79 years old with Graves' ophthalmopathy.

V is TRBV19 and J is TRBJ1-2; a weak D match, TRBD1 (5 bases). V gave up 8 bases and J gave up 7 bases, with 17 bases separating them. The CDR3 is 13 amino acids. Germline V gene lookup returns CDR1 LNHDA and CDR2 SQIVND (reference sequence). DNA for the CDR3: TGTGCCAGTGCCCCCGGAGGCAGGGTTGGCTACACCTTC. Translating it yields CASAPGGRVGYTF.

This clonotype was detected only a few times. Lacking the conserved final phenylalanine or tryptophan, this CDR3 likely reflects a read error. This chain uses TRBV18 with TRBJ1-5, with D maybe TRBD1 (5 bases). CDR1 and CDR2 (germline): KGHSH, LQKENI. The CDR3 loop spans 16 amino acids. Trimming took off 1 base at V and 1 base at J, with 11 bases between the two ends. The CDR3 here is CASSPRGEWSNQPQHL. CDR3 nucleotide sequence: TGTGCCAGCTCACCACGGGGGGAGTGGAGCAATCAGCCCCAGCATCTT.

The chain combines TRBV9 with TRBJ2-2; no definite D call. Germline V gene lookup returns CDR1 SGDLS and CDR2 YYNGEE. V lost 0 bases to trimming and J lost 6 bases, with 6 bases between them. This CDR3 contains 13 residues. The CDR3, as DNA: TGTGCCAGCAGCGTAGGTGTGGCCGGGGAGCTGTTTTTT. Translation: CASSVGVAGELFF.

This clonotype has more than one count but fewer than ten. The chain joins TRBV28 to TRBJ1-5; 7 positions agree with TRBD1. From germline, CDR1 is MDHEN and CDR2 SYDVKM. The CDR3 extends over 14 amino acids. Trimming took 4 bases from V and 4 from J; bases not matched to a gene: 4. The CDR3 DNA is TGTGCCAGCAGTTCACAGGGGTTTAATCAGCCCCAGCATTTT. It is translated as CASSSQGFNQPQHF.

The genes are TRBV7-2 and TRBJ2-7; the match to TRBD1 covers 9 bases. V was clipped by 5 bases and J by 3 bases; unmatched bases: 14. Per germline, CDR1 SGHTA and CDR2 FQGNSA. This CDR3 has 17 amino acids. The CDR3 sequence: CASSTRAGTGQVYEQYF. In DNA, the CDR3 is TGTGCCAGCAGCACACGGGCTGGGACAGGGCAAGTCTACGAGCAGTACTTC.

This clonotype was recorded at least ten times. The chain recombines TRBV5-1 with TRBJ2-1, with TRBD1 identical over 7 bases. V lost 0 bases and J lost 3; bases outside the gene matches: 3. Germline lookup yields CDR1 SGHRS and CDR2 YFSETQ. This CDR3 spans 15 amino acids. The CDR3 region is CASSLEGADYNEQFF. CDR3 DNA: TGCGCCAGCAGCTTGGAGGGGGCGGACTACAATGAGCAGTTCTTC.

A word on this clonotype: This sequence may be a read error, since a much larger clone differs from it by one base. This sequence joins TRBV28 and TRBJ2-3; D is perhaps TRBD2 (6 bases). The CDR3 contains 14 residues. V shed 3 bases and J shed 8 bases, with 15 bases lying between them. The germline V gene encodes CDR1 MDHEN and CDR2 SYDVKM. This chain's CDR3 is CASSFGGSGGTQYF. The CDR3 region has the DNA TGTGCCAGCAGTTTTGGAGGGAGTGGGGGTACGCAGTATTTT.

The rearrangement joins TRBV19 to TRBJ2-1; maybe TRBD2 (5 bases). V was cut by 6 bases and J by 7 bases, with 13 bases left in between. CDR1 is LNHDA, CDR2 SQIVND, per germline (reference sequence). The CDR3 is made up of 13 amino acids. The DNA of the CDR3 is TGTGCCAGTAGACTAGATGTCAAGAATGAGCAGTTCTTC. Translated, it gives CASRLDVKNEQFF.

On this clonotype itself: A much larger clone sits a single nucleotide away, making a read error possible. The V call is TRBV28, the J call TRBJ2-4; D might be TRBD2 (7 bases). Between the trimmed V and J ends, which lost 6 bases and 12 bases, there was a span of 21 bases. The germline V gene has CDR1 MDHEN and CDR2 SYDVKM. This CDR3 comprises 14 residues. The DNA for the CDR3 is TGTGCCAGCAGAAAAGGGGGGACTACGGACAATCAGTACTTC. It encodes CASRKGGTTDNQYF.

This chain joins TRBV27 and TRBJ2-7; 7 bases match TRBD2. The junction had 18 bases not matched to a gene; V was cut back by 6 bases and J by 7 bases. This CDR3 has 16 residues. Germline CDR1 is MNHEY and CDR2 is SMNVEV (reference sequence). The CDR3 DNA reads TGTGCCAGCAGCCCCCTCCTCCGGGGGAGGGCTGGGGAGCAGTACTTC. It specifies CASSPLLRGRAGEQYF.

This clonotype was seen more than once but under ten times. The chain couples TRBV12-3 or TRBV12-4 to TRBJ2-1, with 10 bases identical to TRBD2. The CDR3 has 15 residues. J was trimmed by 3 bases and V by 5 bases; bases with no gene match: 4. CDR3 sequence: CASSTLAGVYNEQFF. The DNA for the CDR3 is TGTGCCAGCAGTACCCTAGCGGGAGTCTACAATGAGCAGTTCTTC.

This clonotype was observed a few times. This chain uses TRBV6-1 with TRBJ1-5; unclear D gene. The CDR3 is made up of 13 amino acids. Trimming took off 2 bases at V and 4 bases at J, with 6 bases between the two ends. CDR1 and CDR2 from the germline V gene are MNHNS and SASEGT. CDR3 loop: CASSESRNQPQHF. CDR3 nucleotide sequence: TGTGCCAGCAGTGAATCGAGAAATCAGCCCCAGCATTTT.

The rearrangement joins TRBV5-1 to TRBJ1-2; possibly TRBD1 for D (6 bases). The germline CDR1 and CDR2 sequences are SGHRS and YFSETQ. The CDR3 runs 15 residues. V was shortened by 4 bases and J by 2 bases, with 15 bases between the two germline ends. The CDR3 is CASSVNRVANYGYTF. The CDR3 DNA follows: TGCGCCAGCAGCGTGAACAGGGTGGCCAACTATGGCTACACCTTC.

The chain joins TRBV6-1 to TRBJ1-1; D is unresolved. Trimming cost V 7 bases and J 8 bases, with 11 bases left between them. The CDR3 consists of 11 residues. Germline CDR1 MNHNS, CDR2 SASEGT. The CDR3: CASTAWTEAFF. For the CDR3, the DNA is TGTGCCAGCACTGCTTGGACGGAAGCTTTCTTT.

In DNA, the CDR3 is TGTGCCAGCAGTGAAAATAATAATGAGCAGTTCTTC. This translates into CASSENNNEQFF. This chain links TRBV6-1 with TRBJ2-1; D ambiguous. The CDR3 contains 12 residues. V was cut by 2 bases and J by 7 bases, with 6 bases left in between. The V gene's germline CDR1 is MNHNS and CDR2 SASEGT.

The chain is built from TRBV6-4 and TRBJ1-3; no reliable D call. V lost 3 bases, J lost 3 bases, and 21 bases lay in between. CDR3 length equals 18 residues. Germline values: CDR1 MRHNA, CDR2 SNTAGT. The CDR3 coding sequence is TGTGCCAGCAGTGAACCCCGTCCGACTCTCCCTGGTGGAAACACCATATATTTT. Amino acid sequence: CASSEPRPTLPGGNTIYF.

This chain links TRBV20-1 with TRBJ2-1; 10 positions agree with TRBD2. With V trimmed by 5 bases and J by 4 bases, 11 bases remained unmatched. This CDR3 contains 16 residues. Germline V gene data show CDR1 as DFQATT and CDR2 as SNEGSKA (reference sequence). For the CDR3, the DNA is TGCAGTGCTCTTAGGCCTAGCGGGAGTCAGTACAATGAGCAGTTCTTC. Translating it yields CSALRPSGSQYNEQFF.

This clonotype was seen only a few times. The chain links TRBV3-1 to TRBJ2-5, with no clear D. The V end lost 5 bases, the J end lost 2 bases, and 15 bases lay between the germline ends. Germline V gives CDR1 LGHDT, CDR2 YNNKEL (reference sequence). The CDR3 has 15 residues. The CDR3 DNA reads TGTGCCAGCAGCTACAATCCGGGTGAACAAGAGACCCAGTACTTC. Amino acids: CASSYNPGEQETQYF.